This T cell receptor beta chain was sequenced for a study of blood T cell repertoires in COVID-19. Looking at the study overall: The United States, Italy and Spain were the sources of the acute and convalescent COVID-19 samples. Nucleic acid was either cDNA or gDNA, and it came from T cells, B-cell-depleted T cells, or PBMCs.

In the original workflow: Estimates of nucleated cell counts were drawn from the amplification of reference gene primers. The assay was immunoSEQ multiplex PCR, and TCRdb's table has in-frame clones only and misses some. The V and J calls and clone size were taken over from that table, and D and trimming were inferred from the DNA. The sample shows 55,000 to 65,000 clones, about 80% of them seen only once. Germline assignment: CDR1 SNHLY and CDR2 FYNNEI. Deletions cut 4 bases from V and 2 bases from J, with 8 bases between. CDR3 length: 13 amino acids. The source material was peripheral blood. The clonotype comes from a man between 60 and 75 years old with acute or convalescent COVID-19. This chain uses TRBV2 with TRBJ1-2, with D tentatively TRBD1 (6 bases). CDR3 protein: CASSVDSNYGYTF. CDR3 in DNA: TGTGCCAGCAGTGTGGACAGCAACTATGGCTACACCTTC.